Below are 7 T cell receptor beta chains sequenced from a single sample in a study of T cell responses to AZD1222 COVID-19 vaccine. Profiled with immunoSEQ multiplex PCR; TCRdb holds only in-frame clones, not every one. Among 85,000 to 120,000 clones listed, 90% were seen once. The sample was peripheral blood, taken 28 days after the second AZD1222 dose. These receptors were obtained from an adult who received the AZD1222 COVID-19 vaccine.

The chain carries TRBV7-8 and TRBJ2-1; D not resolved. This CDR3 has 13 residues. The V end was cut by 7 bases, the J end by 6 bases, with 13 bases between. Germline CDR1 is SGHVS and CDR2 is FQNEAQ. CDR3 loop: CASTKTSANEQFF. CDR3 DNA: TGTGCCAGCACAAAGACATCGGCCAATGAGCAGTTCTTC.

This clone showed up just a few times. This chain joins TRBV7-2 and TRBJ1-5; unclear D gene. The V gene lost 6 bases and the J gene lost 7 bases, with 13 bases spanning the gap. From germline, CDR1 is SGHTA and CDR2 FQGNSA. The CDR3 contains 13 residues. CDR3 nucleotide sequence: TGTGCCAGCAGTCCGACCGGAATACAGCCCCAGCATTTT. It specifies CASSPTGIQPQHF.

The sample holds one count of this clone. The chain links TRBV12-3 or TRBV12-4 to TRBJ1-1, with D uncertain. The CDR3 sequence is 13 residues long. Trimming took off 2 bases at V and 1 base at J, with 5 bases between the two ends. CDR3 sequence (DNA): TGTGCCAGCAGTTTAAAGGGGAACACTGAAGCTTTCTTT. Translation: CASSLKGNTEAFF.

This sequence joins TRBV11-2 and TRBJ2-1; D gene uncertain. The length of the CDR3 is 15 residues. The V gene lost 1 base and the J gene lost 4 bases, with 11 bases spanning the gap. Germline V gene lookup returns CDR1 SGHAT and CDR2 FQNNGV. The CDR3 DNA reads TGTGCCAGCAGCTTAGTAAGTACACCTTACAATGAGCAGTTCTTC. Translation gives CASSLVSTPYNEQFF. The whole variable domain, filled in from reference TRBV11-2 and TRBJ2-1, reads EAGVAQSPRYKIIEKRQSVAFWCNPISGHATLYWYQQILGQGPKLLIQFQNNGVVDDSQLPKDRFSAERLKGVDSTLKIQPAKLEDSAVYLCASSLVSTPYNEQFFGPGTRLTVL.

The chain recombines TRBV15 with TRBJ1-3; maybe TRBD1 (6 bases). Germline V gene data show CDR1 as LNHNV and CDR2 as YYDKDF (reference sequence). The CDR3 has 20 amino acids. V was trimmed by 4 bases and J by 4 bases, leaving 29 bases between them. CDR3 sequence (DNA): TGTGCCACCAGCACCCTGAGGGGGGGCATATTTCCCTCAGTAGGAAACACCATATATTTT. This encodes CATSTLRGGIFPSVGNTIYF.

This chain uses TRBV3-1 (or the pseudogene TRBV3-2) with TRBJ2-5, with D maybe TRBD1 (6 bases). V shed 1 base and J shed 2 bases, with 11 bases lying between them. Germline V gene data show CDR1 as LGHDT and CDR2 as YNNKEL (reference sequence). The CDR3 totals 15 residues. In nucleotides, the CDR3 is TGTGCCAGCAGCCAAGGCCAGGGGTGGCAAGAGACCCAGTACTTC. Translated: CASSQGQGWQETQYF.

The gene calls are TRBV2 and TRBJ2-7; D remains unclear. Germline CDR1 is SNHLY and CDR2 is FYNNEI. V was clipped by 7 bases and J by 3 bases, with 13 bases between them. The CDR3 totals 13 residues. The CDR3 DNA reads TGTGCCAGCACTTTACCCCTCATCTACGAGCAGTACTTC. Protein sequence: CASTLPLIYEQYF.